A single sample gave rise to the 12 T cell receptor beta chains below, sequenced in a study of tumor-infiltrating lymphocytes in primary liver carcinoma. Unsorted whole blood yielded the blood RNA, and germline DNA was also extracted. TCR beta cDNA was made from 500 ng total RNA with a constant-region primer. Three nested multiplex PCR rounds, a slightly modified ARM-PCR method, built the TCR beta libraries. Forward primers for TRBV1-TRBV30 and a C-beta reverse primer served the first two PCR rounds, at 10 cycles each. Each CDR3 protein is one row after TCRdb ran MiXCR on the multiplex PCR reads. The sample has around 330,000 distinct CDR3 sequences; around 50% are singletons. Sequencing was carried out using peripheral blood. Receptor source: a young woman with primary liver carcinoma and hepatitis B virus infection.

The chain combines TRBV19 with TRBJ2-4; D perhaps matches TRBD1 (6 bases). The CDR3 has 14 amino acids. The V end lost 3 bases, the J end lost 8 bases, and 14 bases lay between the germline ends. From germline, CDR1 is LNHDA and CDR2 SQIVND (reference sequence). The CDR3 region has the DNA TGTGCCAGTAGTATCCCGACAGGAGCGGACATTCAGTACTTC. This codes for CASSIPTGADIQYF.

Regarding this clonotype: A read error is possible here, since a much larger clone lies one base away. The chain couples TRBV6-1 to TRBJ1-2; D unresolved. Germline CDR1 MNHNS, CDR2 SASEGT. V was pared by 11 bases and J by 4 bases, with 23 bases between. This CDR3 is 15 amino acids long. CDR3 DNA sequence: TGTGCCGGAGGCGTGTCGGATCTTTCGGGCTATGGCTACACCTTC. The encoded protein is CAGGVSDLSGYGYTF.

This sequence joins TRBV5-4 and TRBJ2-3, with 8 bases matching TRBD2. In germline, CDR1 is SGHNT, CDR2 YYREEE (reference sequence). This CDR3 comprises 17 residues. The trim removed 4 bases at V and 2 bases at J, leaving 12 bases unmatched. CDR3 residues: CASSANPLSGITDTQYF. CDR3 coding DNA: TGTGCCAGCAGCGCAAATCCCCTTAGCGGGATCACAGATACGCAGTATTTT.

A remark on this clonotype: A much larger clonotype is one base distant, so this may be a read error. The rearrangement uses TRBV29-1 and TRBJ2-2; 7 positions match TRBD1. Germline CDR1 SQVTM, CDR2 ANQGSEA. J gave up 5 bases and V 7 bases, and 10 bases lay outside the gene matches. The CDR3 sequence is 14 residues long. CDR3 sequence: CSAADRRGTGELFF. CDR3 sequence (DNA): TGCAGCGCAGCGGACAGGCGTGGGACCGGGGAGCTGTTTTTT.

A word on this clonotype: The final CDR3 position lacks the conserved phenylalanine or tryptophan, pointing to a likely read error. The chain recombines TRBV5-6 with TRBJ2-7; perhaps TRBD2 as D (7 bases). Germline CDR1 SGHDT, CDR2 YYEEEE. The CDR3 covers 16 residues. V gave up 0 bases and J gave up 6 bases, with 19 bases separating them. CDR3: CASSLGFSDAGAEQYL. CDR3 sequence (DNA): TGTGCCAGCAGCTTGGGATTTAGCGATGCGGGGGCCGAGCAGTACCTC.

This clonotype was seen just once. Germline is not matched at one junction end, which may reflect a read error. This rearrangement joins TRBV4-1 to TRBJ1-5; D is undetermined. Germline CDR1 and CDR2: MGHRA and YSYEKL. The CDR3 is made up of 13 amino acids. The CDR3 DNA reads TGCACCAGCAGCCAAGAGGGAGATCAGCCCCAGCATTTT. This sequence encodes CTSSQEGDQPQHF.

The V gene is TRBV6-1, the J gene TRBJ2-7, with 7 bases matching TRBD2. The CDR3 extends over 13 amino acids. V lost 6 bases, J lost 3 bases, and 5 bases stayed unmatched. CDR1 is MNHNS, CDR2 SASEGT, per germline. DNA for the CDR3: TGTGCCAGCAGCCGGGACTATGACTACGAGCAGTACTTC. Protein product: CASSRDYDYEQYF.

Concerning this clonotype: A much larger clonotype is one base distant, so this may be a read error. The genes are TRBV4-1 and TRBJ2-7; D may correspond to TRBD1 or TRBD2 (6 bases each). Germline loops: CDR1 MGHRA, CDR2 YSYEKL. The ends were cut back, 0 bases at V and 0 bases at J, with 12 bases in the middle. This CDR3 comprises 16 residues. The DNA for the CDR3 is TGCGCCAGCAGCCAAGAGCCCCGGGGGCACTCCTACGAGCAGTACTTC. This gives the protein CASSQEPRGHSYEQYF.

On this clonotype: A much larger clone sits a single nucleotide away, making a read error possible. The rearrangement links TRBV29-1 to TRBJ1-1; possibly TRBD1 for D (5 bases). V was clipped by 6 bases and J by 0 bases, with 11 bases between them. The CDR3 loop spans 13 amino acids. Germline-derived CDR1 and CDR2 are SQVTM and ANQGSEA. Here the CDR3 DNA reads TGCAGCGTGCAGGGAATCATGAACACTGAAGCTTTCTTT. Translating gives CSVQGIMNTEAFF.

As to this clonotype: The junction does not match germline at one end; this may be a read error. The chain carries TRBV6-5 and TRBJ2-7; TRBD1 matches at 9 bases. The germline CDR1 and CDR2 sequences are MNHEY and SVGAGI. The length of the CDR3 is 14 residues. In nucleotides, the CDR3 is TGTGCCTGCAGGGGACAGGGTTACTCCTACGAGCAGTACTTC. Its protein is CACRGQGYSYEQYF.

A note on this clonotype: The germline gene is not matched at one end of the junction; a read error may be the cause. CDR3 in amino acids: CASSPDRDEQYF. Written as DNA, the CDR3 is TGTGCCAGCAGCCCTGACAGGGACGAGCAGTATTTC. The chain joins TRBV11-1 to TRBJ2-7; 7 bases align to TRBD1. This CDR3 region has 12 residues. From germline, CDR1 is SGHAT and CDR2 FQDESV (reference sequence). Supplemented by reference TRBV11-1 and TRBJ2-7, the full variable domain reads EAEVAQSPRYKITEKSQAVAFWCDPISGHATLYWYRQILGQGPELLVQFQDESVVDDSQLPKDRFSAERLKGVDSTLKIQPAELGDSAMYLCASSPDRDEQYFGPGTRLTVT.

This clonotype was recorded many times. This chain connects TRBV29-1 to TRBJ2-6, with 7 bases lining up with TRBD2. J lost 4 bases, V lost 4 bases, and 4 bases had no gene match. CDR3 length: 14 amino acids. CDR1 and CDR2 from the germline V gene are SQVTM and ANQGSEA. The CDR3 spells CSVAGGSGANVLTF. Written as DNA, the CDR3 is TGCAGCGTTGCCGGGGGGTCCGGGGCCAACGTCCTGACTTTC.